A selection of T cell receptor beta chains follows, all from one sample in a study of cytomegalovirus exposure and HLA in healthy donors. Method: immunoSEQ multiplex PCR; TCRdb's copy keeps in-frame clones and lacks some. Here the sample spans 75,000 to 90,000 clones, around 70% being singletons. The sample consisted of PBMCs. The receptor source for this set is a woman aged 40 to 49 in good health and CMV-seropositive. Both conserved end residues are part of each CDR3. Each record gives: J gene, V gene, D gene, clone size, CDR3 DNA, CDR3 protein. The D gene is left open where the match is weak. Only some rows state a clone size, as once, few, many or a class for expanded clones.

TRBJ2-5	TRBV27	TRBD1	-	TGTGCCAGCAGTTTTGGGACAGGGGTGCGGGAGACCCAGTACTTC	CASSFGTGVRETQYF
TRBJ1-2	TRBV6-6	TRBD1	few	TGTGCCAGCAGTTACTCCCTCGACAGGGGTCATGGCTACACCTTC	CASSYSLDRGHGYTF
TRBJ1-2	TRBV7-2	-	once	TGTGCCAGCAGCTTCGAGAACAACTATGGCTACACCTTC	CASSFENNYGYTF
TRBJ2-1	TRBV7-8	TRBD2	-	TGTGCCAGCAGCCCGAGACTAGCGGGAGCCCCCAATGAGCAGTTCTTC	CASSPRLAGAPNEQFF
TRBJ2-1	TRBV7-9	-	-	TGTGCCAGCAGCCCGAGATTAAGCTCCTACAATGAGCAGTTCTTC	CASSPRLSSYNEQFF
TRBJ2-1	TRBV5-6	TRBD2	few	TGTGCCAGCAGCTTGGAAGGACTAGCGTTCCTCAATGAGCAGTTCTTC	CASSLEGLAFLNEQFF
TRBJ2-5	TRBV6-5	TRBD2	-	TGTGCCAGCAGGGGACTAGCGAGGGAGACCCAGTACTTC	CASRGLARETQYF
TRBJ2-4	TRBV7-9	-	-	TGTGCCAGCAGCTTAGTGGGCGGGGAGCAACGGAACATTCAGTACTTC	CASSLVGGEQRNIQYF
TRBJ1-1	TRBV7-9	-	few	TGTGCCAGCAGCACATACAGGGATACTGAAGCTTTCTTT	CASSTYRDTEAFF
TRBJ1-1	TRBV15	-	-	TGTGCCACCAGCAGAGGGGCAGCCTCGAACACTGAAGCTTTCTTT	CATSRGAASNTEAFF
TRBJ2-7	TRBV7-9	-	-	TGTGCCAGCAGCTTAAGCGGTTCAAGGGTCTCCTACGAGCAGTACTTC	CASSLSGSRVSYEQYF
TRBJ1-1	TRBV7-9	-	-	TGTTCCAGCAGCTTAGTGGCAGGGACTGAAGCTTTCTTT	CSSSLVAGTEAFF
TRBJ1-1	TRBV29-1	TRBD1	few	TGCAGCGTTGGGACTTCAGGGGGCACTGAAGCTTTCTTT	CSVGTSGGTEAFF
TRBJ1-1	TRBV2	-	-	TGTGCCAGCAGTCTGGACTCGAACACTGAAGCTTTCTTT	CASSLDSNTEAFF
TRBJ2-5	TRBV11-2	TRBD1	few	TGTGCCAGCAGCTTAGGATCCGGACAGGGAGAGACCCAGTACTTC	CASSLGSGQGETQYF
TRBJ2-7	TRBV27	TRBD2	-	TGTGCCAGCAGTAAGTTAGCGGGGAGCTACGAGCAGTACTTC	CASSKLAGSYEQYF
TRBJ2-2	TRBV6-5	-	-	TGTGCCAGCAGTTATTATGGGGGGGCTACCGGGGAGCTGTTTTTT	CASSYYGGATGELFF
TRBJ2-1	TRBV5-1	-	-	TGCGCCAGCAGCCCGAGGGCGGGATCCTACAATGAGCAGTTCTTC	CASSPRAGSYNEQFF
TRBJ2-5	TRBV9	TRBD2	-	TGTGCCAGCAGCCGCCCCCCGGGACTAGGGAATGACCAGTACTTC	CASSRPPGLGNDQYF
TRBJ1-2	TRBV28	TRBD1	once	TGTGCCAGCAGTTTGGGGACAGGGCCTGGGTATGGCTACACCTTC	CASSLGTGPGYGYTF
TRBJ1-5	TRBV6-5	-	-	TGTGCCAGCAGTTTCCACAGGGAAGGCAATCAGCCCCAGCATTTT	CASSFHREGNQPQHF
TRBJ1-4	TRBV27	-	once	TGTGCCAGCAGTTTAGAGGGTTCAGCTAATGAAAAACTGTTTTTT	CASSLEGSANEKLFF